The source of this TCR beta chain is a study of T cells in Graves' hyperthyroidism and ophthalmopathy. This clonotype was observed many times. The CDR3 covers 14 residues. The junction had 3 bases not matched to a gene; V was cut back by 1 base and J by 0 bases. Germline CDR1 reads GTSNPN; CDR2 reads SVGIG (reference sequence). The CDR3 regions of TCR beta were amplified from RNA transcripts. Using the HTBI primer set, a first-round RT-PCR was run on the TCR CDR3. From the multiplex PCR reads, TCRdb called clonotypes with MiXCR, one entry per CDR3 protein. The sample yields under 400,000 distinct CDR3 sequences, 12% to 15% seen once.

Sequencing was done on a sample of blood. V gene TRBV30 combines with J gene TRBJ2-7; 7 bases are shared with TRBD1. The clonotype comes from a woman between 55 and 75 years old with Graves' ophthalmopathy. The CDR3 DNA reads TGTGCCTGGAGTGGGGGACAGATCTCCTACGAGCAGTACTTC. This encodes CAWSGGQISYEQYF.